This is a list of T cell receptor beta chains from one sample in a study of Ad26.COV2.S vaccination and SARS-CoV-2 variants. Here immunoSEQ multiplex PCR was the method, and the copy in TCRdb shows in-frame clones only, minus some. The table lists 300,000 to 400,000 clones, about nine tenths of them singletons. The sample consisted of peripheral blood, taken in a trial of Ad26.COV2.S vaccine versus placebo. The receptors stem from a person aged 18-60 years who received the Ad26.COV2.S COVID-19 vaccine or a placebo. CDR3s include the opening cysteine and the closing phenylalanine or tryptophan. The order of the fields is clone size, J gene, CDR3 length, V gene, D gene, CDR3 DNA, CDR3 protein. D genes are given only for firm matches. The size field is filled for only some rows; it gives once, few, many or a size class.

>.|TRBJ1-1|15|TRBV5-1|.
TGCGCCAGCAGCTTGGTTCCAGGGATGAACACTGAAGCTTTCTTT
CASSLVPGMNTEAFF
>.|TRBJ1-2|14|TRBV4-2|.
TGTGCCAGCAGCCAGGCACCTTCCGTCGGAGGCTACACCTTC
CASSQAPSVGGYTF
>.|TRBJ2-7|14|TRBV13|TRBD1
TGTGCCAGCAGCCGAGGGACAGGGGGAGACGAGCAGTACTTC
CASSRGTGGDEQYF
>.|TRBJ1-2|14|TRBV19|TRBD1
TGTGCCAGTAGTAGCGGACAGGGCCTCTATGGCTACACCTTC
CASSSGQGLYGYTF
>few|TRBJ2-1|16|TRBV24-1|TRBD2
TGTGCCACCAGTGATTTGCGGACTAGCGGGGGGAATGAGCAGTTCTTC
CATSDLRTSGGNEQFF
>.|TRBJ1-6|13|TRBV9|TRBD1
TGTGCCAGCAGCGTAGGGGAACAGGGGGCCCTCCACTTT
CASSVGEQGALHF
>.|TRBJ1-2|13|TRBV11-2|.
TGTGCCAGCAGCCAAGGGTTTAACTATGGCTACACCTTC
CASSQGFNYGYTF
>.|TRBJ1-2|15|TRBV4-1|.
TGCGCCAGCAGCCAAGTCAGAGCCTTAGACTATGGCTACACCTTC
CASSQVRALDYGYTF
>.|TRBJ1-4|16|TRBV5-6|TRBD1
TGTGCCAGCAGCTTGCTGACAGTCCAGGGGGATGAAAAACTGTTTTTT
CASSLLTVQGDEKLFF
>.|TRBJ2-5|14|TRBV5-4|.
TGTGCCAGCAGCTTGGCCGCGGGTGAGGAGACCCAGTACTTC
CASSLAAGEETQYF
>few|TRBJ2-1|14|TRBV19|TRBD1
TGTGCCAGTAGCGACCTCGGGACAGACAATGAGCAGTTCTTC
CASSDLGTDNEQFF
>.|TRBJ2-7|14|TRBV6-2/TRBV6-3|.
TGTGCCAGCACCCCCCGGGCATTGGCCTACGAGCAGTACTTC
CASTPRALAYEQYF
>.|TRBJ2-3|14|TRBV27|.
TGTGCCAGCAGTTTTAACGGGGGCACAGATACGCAGTATTTT
CASSFNGGTDTQYF
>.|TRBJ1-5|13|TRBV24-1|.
TGTGCCACCAGTGATAAGCGCGGTCAGCCCCAGCATTTT
CATSDKRGQPQHF
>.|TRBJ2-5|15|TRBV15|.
TGTGCCACCAGCAGAGATGTCGGCTGGCAAGAGACCCAGTACTTC
CATSRDVGWQETQYF
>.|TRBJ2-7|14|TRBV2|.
TGTGCCAGTACGGGGGTCCTTAGCTCCTACGAGCAGTACTTC
CASTGVLSSYEQYF
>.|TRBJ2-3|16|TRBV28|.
TGTGCCAGCAGTTCCCCCGCGACAGGTAGCACAGATACGCAGTATTTT
CASSSPATGSTDTQYF
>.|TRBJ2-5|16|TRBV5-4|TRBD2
TGTGCCAGCAGCTTGGGGATAGCGGGGGGACAAGAGACCCAGTACTTC
CASSLGIAGGQETQYF
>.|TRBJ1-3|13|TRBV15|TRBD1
TGTGCCACCAAGGGGGCCGGTGGAAACACCATATATTTT
CATKGAGGNTIYF
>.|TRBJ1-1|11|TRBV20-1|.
TGCAGTGCGCTCCCGAACACTGAAGCTTTCTTT
CSALPNTEAFF
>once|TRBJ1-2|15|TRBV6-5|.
TGTGCCAGCAGTTACTCGTTAGGGTTGGGCTATGGCTACACCTTC
CASSYSLGLGYGYTF
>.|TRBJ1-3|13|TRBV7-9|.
TGTGCCAGCAGCTTAGACCCAGGAAACACCATATATTTT
CASSLDPGNTIYF
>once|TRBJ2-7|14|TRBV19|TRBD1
TGTGCCAGTAGTATGGGGACAGGGGTTTCCGAGCAGTACTTC
CASSMGTGVSEQYF
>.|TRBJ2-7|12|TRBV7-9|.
TGTGCCAGCAGCCCCACAGGCTACGAGCAGTACTTC
CASSPTGYEQYF
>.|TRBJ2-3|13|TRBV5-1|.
TGCGCCAGCAGCTTGGACAGCACAGATACGCAGTATTTT
CASSLDSTDTQYF